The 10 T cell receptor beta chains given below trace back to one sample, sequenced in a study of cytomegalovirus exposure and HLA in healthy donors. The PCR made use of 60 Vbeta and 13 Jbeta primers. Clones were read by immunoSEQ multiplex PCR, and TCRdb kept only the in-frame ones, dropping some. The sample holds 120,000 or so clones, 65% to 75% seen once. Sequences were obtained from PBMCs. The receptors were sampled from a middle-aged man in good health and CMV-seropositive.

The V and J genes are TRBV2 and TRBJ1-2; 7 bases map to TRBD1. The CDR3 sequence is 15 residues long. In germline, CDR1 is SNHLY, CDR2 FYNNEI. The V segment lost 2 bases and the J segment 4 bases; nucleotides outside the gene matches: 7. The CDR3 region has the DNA TGTGCCAGCAGTGAATTAGGACAGGTTGCCTATGGCTACACCTTC. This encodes CASSELGQVAYGYTF.

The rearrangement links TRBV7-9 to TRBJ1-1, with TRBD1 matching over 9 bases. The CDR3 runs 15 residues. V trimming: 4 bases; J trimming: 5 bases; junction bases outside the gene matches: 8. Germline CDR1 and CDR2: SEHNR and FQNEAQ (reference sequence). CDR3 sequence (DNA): TGTGCCAGCAGCTACGGGACAGGGAGGGGAACTGAAGCTTTCTTT. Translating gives CASSYGTGRGTEAFF.

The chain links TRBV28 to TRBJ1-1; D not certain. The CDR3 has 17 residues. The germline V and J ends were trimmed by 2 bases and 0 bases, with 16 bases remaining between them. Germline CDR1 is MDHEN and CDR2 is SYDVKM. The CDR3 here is CASSLNEASSMNTEAFF. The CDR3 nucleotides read TGTGCCAGCAGTTTAAACGAAGCGTCGTCGATGAACACTGAAGCTTTCTTT.

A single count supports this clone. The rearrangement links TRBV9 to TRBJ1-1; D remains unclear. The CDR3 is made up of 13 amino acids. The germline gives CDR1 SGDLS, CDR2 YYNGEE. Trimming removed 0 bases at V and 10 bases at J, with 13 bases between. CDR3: CASSVETGSGAFF. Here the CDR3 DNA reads TGTGCCAGCAGCGTAGAAACGGGTTCCGGAGCTTTCTTT. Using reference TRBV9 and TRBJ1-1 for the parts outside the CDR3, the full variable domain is DSGVTQTPKHLITATGQRVTLRCSPRSGDLSVYWYQQSLDQGLQFLIQYYNGEERAKGNILERFSAQQFPDLHSELNLSSLELGDSALYFCASSVETGSGAFFGQGTRLTVV.

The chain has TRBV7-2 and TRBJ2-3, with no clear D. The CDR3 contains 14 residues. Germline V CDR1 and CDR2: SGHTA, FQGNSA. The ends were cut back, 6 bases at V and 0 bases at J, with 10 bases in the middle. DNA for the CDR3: TGTGCCAGCAGTTGGGCGCAAAGCACAGATACGCAGTATTTT. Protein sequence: CASSWAQSTDTQYF. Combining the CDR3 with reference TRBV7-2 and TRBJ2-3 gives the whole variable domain GAGVSQSPSNKVTEKGKDVELRCDPISGHTALYWYRQSLGQGLEFLIYFQGNSAPDKSGLPSDRFSAERTGGSVSTLTIQRTQQEDSAVYLCASSWAQSTDTQYFGPGTRLTVL.

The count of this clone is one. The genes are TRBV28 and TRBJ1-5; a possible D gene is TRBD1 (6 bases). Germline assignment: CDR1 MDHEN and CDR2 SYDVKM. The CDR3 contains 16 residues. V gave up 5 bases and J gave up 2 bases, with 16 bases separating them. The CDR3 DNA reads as TGTGCCAGCAGTCCGTTGACAGGTGAGGGCAATCAGCCCCAGCATTTT. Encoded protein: CASSPLTGEGNQPQHF.

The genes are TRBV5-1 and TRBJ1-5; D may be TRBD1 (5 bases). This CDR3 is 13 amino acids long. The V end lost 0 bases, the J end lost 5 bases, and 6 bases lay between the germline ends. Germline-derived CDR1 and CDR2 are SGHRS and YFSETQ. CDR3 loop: CASSLEGYQPQHF. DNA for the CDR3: TGCGCCAGCAGCTTGGAGGGGTATCAGCCCCAGCATTTT.

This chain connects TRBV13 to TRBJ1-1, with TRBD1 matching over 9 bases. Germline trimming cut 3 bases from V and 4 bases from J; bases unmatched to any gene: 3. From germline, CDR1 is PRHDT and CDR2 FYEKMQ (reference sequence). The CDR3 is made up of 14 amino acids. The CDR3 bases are TGTGCCAGCAGCTTCAACAGGGGGCTCACTGAAGCTTTCTTT. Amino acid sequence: CASSFNRGLTEAFF.

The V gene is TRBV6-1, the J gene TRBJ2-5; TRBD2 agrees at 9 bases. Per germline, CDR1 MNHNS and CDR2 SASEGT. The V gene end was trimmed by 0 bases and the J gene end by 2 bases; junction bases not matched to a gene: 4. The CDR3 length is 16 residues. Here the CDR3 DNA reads TGTGCCAGCAGTGAAGCCAGCGGGGGGATTCAAGAGACCCAGTACTTC. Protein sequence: CASSEASGGIQETQYF.

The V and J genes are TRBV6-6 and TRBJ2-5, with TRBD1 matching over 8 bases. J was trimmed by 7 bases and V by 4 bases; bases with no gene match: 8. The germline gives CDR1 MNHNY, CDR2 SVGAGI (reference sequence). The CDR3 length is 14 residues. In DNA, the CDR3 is TGTGCCAGCAGTTTCGGCCCTACAGGGGGGACCCAGTACTTC. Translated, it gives CASSFGPTGGTQYF.